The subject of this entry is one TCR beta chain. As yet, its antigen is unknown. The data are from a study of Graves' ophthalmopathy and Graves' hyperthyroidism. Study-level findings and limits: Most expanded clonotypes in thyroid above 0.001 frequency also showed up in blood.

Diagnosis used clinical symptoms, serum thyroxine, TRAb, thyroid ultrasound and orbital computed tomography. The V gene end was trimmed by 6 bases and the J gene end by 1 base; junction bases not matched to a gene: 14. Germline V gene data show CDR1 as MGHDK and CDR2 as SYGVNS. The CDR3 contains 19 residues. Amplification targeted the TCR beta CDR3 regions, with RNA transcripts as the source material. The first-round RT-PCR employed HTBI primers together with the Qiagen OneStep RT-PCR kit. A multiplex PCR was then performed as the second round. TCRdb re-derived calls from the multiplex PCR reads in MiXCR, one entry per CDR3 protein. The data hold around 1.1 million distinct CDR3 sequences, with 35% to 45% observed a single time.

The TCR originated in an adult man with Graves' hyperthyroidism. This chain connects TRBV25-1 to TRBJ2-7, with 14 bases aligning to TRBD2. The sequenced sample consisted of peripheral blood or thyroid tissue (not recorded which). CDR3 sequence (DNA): TGTGCCAGCAGATCCGGACTAGCGGGAGGCCTGATTGTGTCCTACGAGCAGTACTTC. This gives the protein CASRSGLAGGLIVSYEQYF.